This TCR beta chain is drawn from a study of HIV-infected patients and healthy controls. This clonotype has only a few counts. TCRdb re-called the 5' RACE reads through MiXCR, storing one row per CDR3 protein. The top ten clones hold more than 1.2% of a sample with approximately 64,000 distinct CDR3 sequences, about a fifth of them seen once. The sequence was collected from a human donor in good health. Sequences were obtained from CD4+ T cells from blood.

In DNA form, the CDR3 reads TGCAGTGCTCAAGTACAGGGGAAGAGGGAAGCTTTCTTT. Its translation: CSAQVQGKREAFF. V usage is TRBV20-1 and J usage is TRBJ1-1; 7 bases are shared with TRBD1. Germline V lookup: CDR1 DFQATT, CDR2 SNEGSKA (reference sequence). The trim removed 5 bases at V and 8 bases at J, leaving 11 bases unmatched. The CDR3 extends over 13 amino acids.